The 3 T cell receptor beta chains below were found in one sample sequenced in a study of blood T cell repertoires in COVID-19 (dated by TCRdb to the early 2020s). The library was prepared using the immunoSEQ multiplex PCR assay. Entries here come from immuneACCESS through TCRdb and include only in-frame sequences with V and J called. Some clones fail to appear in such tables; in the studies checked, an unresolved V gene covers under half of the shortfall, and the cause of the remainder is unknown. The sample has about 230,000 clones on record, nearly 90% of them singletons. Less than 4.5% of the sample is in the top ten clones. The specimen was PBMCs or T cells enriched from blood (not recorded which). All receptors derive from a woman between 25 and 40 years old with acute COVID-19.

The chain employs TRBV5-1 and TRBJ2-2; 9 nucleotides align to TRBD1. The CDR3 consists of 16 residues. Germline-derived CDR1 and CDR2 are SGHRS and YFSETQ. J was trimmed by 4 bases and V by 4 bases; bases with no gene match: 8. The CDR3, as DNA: TGCGCCAGCAGCGGAGGGACAGGGAAGGGCACCGGGGAGCTGTTTTTT. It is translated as CASSGGTGKGTGELFF.

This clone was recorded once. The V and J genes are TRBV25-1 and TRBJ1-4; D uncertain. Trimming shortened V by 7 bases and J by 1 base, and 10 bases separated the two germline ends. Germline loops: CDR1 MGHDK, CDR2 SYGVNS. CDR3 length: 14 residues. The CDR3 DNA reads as TGTGCCAGCACTCCCTCGGGAACTAATGAAAAACTGTTTTTT. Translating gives CASTPSGTNEKLFF.

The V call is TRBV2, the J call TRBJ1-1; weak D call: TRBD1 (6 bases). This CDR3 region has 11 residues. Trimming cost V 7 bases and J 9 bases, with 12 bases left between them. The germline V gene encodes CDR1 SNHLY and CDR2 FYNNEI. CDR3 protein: CASTQRGQAFF. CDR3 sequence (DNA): TGTGCCAGCACCCAGCGGGGGCAAGCTTTCTTT.